This TCR beta chain was sequenced during a study of spatial heterogeneity in lung cancer. Study context: The mean occurrence of each unique TCR and UMI combination in raw reads exceeded eight.

This clonotype was detected many times. TCRdb reanalysed the 5' RACE reads using MiXCR and keeps one entry per CDR3 protein. The sample lists about 40,000 distinct CDR3 sequences; approximately 5.2% were seen once. V lost 2 bases and J 11 bases, leaving 7 bases between the germline ends. Germline CDR1 is SGHNT and CDR2 is YYREEE (reference sequence). This CDR3 has 10 amino acids. The time point was: sample taken at primary tumor resection. The cohort: 65 to 80 early-stage, untreated non-small cell lung cancer patients. The chain couples TRBV5-4 to TRBJ1-1, with D uncertain. The clonotype comes from a female donor with early-stage non-small cell lung cancer. Sequenced material: PBMCs, taken at surgery. The chain's CDR3 is CASSLGEAFF. For the CDR3, the DNA is TGTGCCAGCAGCTTAGGTGAGGCTTTCTTT.